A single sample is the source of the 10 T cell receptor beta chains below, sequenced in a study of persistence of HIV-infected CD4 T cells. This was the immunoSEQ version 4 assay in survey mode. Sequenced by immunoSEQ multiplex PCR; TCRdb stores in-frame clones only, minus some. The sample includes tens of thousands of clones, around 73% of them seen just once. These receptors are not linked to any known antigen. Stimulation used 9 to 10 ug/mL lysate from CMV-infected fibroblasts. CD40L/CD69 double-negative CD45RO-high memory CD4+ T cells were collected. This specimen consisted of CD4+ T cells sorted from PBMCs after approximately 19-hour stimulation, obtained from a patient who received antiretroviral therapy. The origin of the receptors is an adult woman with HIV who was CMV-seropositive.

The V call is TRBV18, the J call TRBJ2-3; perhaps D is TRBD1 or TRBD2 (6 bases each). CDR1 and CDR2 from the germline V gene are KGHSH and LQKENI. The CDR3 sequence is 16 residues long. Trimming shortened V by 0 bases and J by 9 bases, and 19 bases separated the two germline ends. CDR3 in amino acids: CASSPPSGGRFITQYF. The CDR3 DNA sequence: TGTGCCAGCTCACCACCGAGTGGGGGGCGGTTTATAACGCAGTATTTT.

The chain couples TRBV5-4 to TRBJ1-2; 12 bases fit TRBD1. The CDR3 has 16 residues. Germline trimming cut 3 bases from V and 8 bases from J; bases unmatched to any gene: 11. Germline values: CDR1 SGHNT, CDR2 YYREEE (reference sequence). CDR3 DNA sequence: TGTGCCAGCAGCTCCGGGACAGGGGGCGCGGTTCGCGGCTACACCTTC. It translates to CASSSGTGGAVRGYTF.

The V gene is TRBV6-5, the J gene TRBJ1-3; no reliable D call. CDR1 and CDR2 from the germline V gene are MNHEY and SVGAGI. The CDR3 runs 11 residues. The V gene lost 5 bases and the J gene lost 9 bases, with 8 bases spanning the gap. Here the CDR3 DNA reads TGTGCCAGCAGTCTAGATGGCACCATATATTTT. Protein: CASSLDGTIYF.

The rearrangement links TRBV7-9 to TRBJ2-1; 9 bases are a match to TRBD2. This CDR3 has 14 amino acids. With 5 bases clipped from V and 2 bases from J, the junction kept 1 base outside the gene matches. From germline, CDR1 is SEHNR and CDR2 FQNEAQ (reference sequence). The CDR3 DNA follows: TGTGCCAGCAGCCGCGGGGGGGCCTACAATGAGCAGTTCTTC. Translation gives CASSRGGAYNEQFF. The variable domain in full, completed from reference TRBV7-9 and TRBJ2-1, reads DTGVSQNPRHKITKRGQNVTFRCDPISEHNRLYWYRQTLGQGPEFLTYFQNEAQLEKSRLLSDRFSAERPKGSFSTLEIQRTEQGDSAMYLCASSRGGAYNEQFFGPGTRLTVL.

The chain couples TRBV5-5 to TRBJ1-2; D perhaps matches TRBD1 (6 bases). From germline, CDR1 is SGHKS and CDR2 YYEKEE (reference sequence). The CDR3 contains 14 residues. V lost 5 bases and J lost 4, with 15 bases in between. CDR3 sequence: CASSQIGGGYGYTF. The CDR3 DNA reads TGTGCCAGCAGTCAGATCGGGGGCGGCTATGGCTACACCTTC.

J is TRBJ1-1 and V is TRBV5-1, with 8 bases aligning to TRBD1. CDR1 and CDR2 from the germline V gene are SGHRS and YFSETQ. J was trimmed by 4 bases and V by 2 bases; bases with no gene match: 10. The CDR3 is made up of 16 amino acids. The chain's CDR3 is CASSFGTGGIGTEAFF. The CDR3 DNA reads TGCGCCAGCAGCTTTGGCACAGGGGGTATAGGCACTGAAGCTTTCTTT. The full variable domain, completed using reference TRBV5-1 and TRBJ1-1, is KAGVTQTPRYLIKTRGQQVTLSCSPISGHRSVSWYQQTPGQGLQFLFEYFSETQRNKGNFPGRFSGRQFSNSRSEMNVSTLELGDSALYLCASSFGTGGIGTEAFFGQGTRLTVV.

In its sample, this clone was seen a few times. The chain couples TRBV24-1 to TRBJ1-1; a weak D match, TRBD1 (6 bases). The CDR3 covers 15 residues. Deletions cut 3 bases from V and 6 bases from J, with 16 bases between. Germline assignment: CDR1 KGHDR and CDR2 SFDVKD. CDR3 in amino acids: CATSDGAGANSEAFF. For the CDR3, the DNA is TGTGCCACCAGTGATGGGGCAGGGGCGAATTCTGAAGCTTTCTTT.

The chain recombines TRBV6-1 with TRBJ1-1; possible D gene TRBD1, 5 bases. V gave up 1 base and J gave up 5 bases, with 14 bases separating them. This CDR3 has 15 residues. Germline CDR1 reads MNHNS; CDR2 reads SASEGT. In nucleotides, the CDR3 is TGTGCCAGCAGTGAAGTCAGGGCGGAGAGAACTGAAGCTTTCTTT. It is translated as CASSEVRAERTEAFF.

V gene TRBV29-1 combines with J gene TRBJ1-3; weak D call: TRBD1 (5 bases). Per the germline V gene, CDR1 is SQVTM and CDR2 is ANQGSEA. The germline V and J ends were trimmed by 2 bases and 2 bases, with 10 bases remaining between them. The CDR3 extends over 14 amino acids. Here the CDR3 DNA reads TGCAGCGTTGAAACGGGGGTGGCTGGAAACACCATATATTTT. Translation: CSVETGVAGNTIYF.

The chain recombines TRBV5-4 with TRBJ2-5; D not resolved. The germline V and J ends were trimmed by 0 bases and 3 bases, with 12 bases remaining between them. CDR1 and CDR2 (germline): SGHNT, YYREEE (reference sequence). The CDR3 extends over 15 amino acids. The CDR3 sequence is CASSLALGQKETQYF. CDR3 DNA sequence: TGTGCCAGCAGCTTGGCCTTGGGTCAGAAAGAGACCCAGTACTTC.